The 29 T cell receptor beta chains below were found in one sample sequenced in a study of identical twins. TCRdb passed the 5' RACE reads through MiXCR, listing each CDR3 protein once. Of roughly 750,000 distinct CDR3 sequences in the sample, around 21% were seen once. In addition, the sample was reused for a study of T cells expressing NK-cell markers.

The sample taken for sequencing was PBMCs. Every receptor here comes from a woman under 30 in good health.

The chain couples TRBV6-2 or TRBV6-3 to TRBJ2-3; D gene ambiguous. CDR1 and CDR2 (germline): MNHEY, SVGEGT. The V gene lost 6 bases and the J gene lost 4 bases, with 11 bases spanning the gap. The CDR3 length is 13 residues. CDR3 sequence reads: CASRRFQADTQYF. As DNA, the CDR3 is TGTGCCAGCAGGAGGTTTCAGGCAGATACGCAGTATTTT.

This clonotype was recorded many times. This sequence joins TRBV20-1 and TRBJ2-1; 8 nucleotides match TRBD2. The CDR3 covers 16 residues. V trimming: 3 bases; J trimming: 5 bases; junction bases outside the gene matches: 12. Germline values: CDR1 DFQATT, CDR2 SNEGSKA (reference sequence). CDR3 in DNA: TGCAGTGCTAGGGGTGGCCGCGGGAGGCTCCACAATGAGCAGTTCTTC. Translating gives CSARGGRGRLHNEQFF.

The chain couples TRBV5-1 to TRBJ2-5, with a tentative D call TRBD1 (5 bases). V dropped 0 bases and J dropped 3 bases, with 12 bases sitting between them. This CDR3 region has 15 residues. Germline CDR1 and CDR2: SGHRS and YFSETQ. The CDR3 DNA reads as TGCGCCAGCAGCTTGGTTGGCAGGGTGGAAGAGACCCAGTACTTC. It encodes CASSLVGRVEETQYF.

The chain carries TRBV5-5 and TRBJ1-2; no firm D call. Germline loops: CDR1 SGHKS, CDR2 YYEKEE (reference sequence). The CDR3 is 12 amino acids. Trimming left V 3 bases short and J 8 bases short, with 11 bases between. The CDR3 spells CASSSINGGYTF. The CDR3, as DNA: TGTGCCAGCAGCTCGATTAATGGGGGCTACACCTTC. The full variable domain, with the rest looked up from reference TRBV5-5 and TRBJ1-2, is DAGVTQSPTHLIKTRGQQVTLRCSPISGHKSVSWYQQVLGQGPQFIFQYYEKEERGRGNFPDRFSARQFPNYSSELNVNALLLGDSALYLCASSSINGGYTFGSGTRLTVV.

At least ten counts were recorded for this clonotype. One junction end disagrees with the germline gene, perhaps due to a read error. The gene calls are TRBV7-9 and TRBJ2-1, with TRBD2 identical over 10 bases. Germline V gene data show CDR1 as SEHNR and CDR2 as FQNEAQ (reference sequence). CDR3 length: 14 amino acids. CDR3 sequence (DNA): TGTGCCAGCAGCCTAGCGGGAGATTGGAATGAGCAGTTCTTC. Translating it yields CASSLAGDWNEQFF.

The chain has TRBV5-5 and TRBJ1-1, with D possibly being TRBD1 (5 bases). The CDR3 runs 14 residues. The germline V gene encodes CDR1 SGHKS and CDR2 YYEKEE (reference sequence). With 0 bases removed from V and 4 bases from J, the gap between germline ends came to 10 bases. The CDR3 here is CASSLGGVGTEAFF. DNA for the CDR3: TGTGCCAGCAGCTTGGGAGGGGTCGGCACTGAAGCTTTCTTT. Supplemented by reference TRBV5-5 and TRBJ1-1, the full variable domain reads DAGVTQSPTHLIKTRGQQVTLRCSPISGHKSVSWYQQVLGQGPQFIFQYYEKEERGRGNFPDRFSARQFPNYSSELNVNALLLGDSALYLCASSLGGVGTEAFFGQGTRLTVV.

The rearrangement links TRBV29-1 to TRBJ2-5; D is possibly TRBD2 (5 bases). The CDR3 extends over 13 amino acids. Germline lookup yields CDR1 SQVTM and CDR2 ANQGSEA. Trimming stripped 8 bases from V and 7 bases from J, with 20 bases between. CDR3 sequence (DNA): TGCAGCACTCAGGACCCGGGGTTGGGGACCCAGTACTTC. This encodes CSTQDPGLGTQYF.

This clonotype was recorded many times. V and J are TRBV4-3 and TRBJ2-3; a possible D gene is TRBD2 (6 bases). Trimming cost V 0 bases and J 1 base, with 8 bases left between them. The germline CDR1 and CDR2 sequences are LGHNA and YSLEER. This CDR3 is 15 amino acids long. This CDR3 is CASSQDGGGTDTQYF. CDR3 nucleotide sequence: TGCGCCAGCAGCCAAGACGGGGGAGGCACAGATACGCAGTATTTT.

The V and J genes are TRBV5-6 and TRBJ2-1; 9 nucleotides line up with TRBD1. CDR1 is SGHDT, CDR2 YYEEEE, per germline. V lost 0 bases to trimming and J lost 4 bases; unmatched junction nucleotides: 2. The CDR3 length is 15 residues. The DNA for the CDR3 is TGTGCCAGCAGCTTGGGGGGACAGGGTTACAATGAGCAGTTCTTC. It encodes CASSLGGQGYNEQFF.

This chain joins TRBV7-2 and TRBJ2-3; D could derive from TRBD1 or TRBD2 (5 bases each). The CDR3 has 16 residues. V lost 1 base to trimming and J lost 2 bases, with 13 bases between them. Germline CDR1 reads SGHTA; CDR2 reads FQGNSA. CDR3 amino acids: CASSLELRDDTDTQYF. As DNA, the CDR3 is TGTGCCAGCAGCTTAGAGTTGAGGGACGACACAGATACGCAGTATTTT.

This clonotype turned up a few times. This rearrangement joins TRBV9 to TRBJ2-7; D is possibly TRBD2 (6 bases). The V end was cut by 0 bases, the J end by 3 bases, with 13 bases between. The CDR3 totals 15 residues. The germline CDR1 and CDR2 sequences are SGDLS and YYNGEE. The DNA for the CDR3 is TGTGCCAGCAGCGTAGCGGGGGACGGGAGCTACGAGCAGTACTTC. It is translated as CASSVAGDGSYEQYF. The full variable domain, with the rest looked up from reference TRBV9 and TRBJ2-7, is DSGVTQTPKHLITATGQRVTLRCSPRSGDLSVYWYQQSLDQGLQFLIQYYNGEERAKGNILERFSAQQFPDLHSELNLSSLELGDSALYFCASSVAGDGSYEQYFGPGTRLTVT.

This clonotype was counted at least ten times. The rearrangement uses TRBV5-5 and TRBJ2-1; the match to TRBD2 covers 7 bases. The CDR3 sequence is 15 residues long. V dropped 1 base and J dropped 5; count of bases not matched to a gene: 6. Germline lookup yields CDR1 SGHKS and CDR2 YYEKEE (reference sequence). CDR3 sequence reads: CASSLFAGDHNEQFF. The CDR3 nucleotides read TGTGCCAGCAGCTTGTTCGCGGGGGACCACAATGAGCAGTTCTTC.

There are a few counts of this clonotype. The chain combines TRBV6-1 with TRBJ2-2; the D gene is possibly TRBD2 (6 bases). The ends were cut back, 5 bases at V and 1 base at J, with 14 bases in the middle. This CDR3 spans 16 amino acids. Per the germline V gene, CDR1 is MNHNS and CDR2 is SASEGT. DNA of the CDR3: TGTGCCAGCAGTCCCTGGGAGGTCCAGAACACCGGGGAGCTGTTTTTT. Residues: CASSPWEVQNTGELFF.

This rearrangement joins TRBV7-2 to TRBJ2-1; the match to TRBD2 covers 7 bases. Germline CDR1 reads SGHTA; CDR2 reads FQGNSA. This CDR3 comprises 16 residues. V trimming: 3 bases; J trimming: 8 bases; junction bases outside the gene matches: 13. The CDR3 sequence is CASSLSSGGTLDEQFF. The CDR3 nucleotides read TGTGCCAGCAGCTTGTCTAGCGGCGGCACCCTCGATGAGCAGTTCTTC.

In this sample, this clonotype turned up once. The chain carries TRBV6-1 and TRBJ2-7; D is perhaps TRBD1 or TRBD2 (6 bases each). There are 18 residues in the CDR3. V lost 1 base and J lost 2, with 21 bases in between. CDR1 and CDR2 (germline): MNHNS, SASEGT. The CDR3 loop is CASSEGVILGGPTYEQYF. The CDR3 nucleotides read TGTGCCAGCAGTGAAGGGGTTATTTTGGGGGGCCCTACCTACGAGCAGTACTTC.

This clonotype occurred a few times. This sequence joins TRBV5-6 and TRBJ2-3; 7 bases line up with TRBD1. The trim removed 5 bases at V and 4 bases at J, leaving 10 bases unmatched. Looked up from germline, CDR1 is SGHDT and CDR2 is YYEEEE. The CDR3 consists of 15 residues. The CDR3 DNA is TGTGCCAGCAGTTCCGGCGACAGGGCCCCAGATACGCAGTATTTT. This codes for CASSSGDRAPDTQYF.

This sequence joins TRBV12-3 or TRBV12-4 and TRBJ2-1; D is uncertain. Between the trimmed V and J ends, which lost 3 bases and 2 bases, there was a span of 11 bases. The CDR3 runs to 15 residues. The CDR3 loop reads CASSFRRVPYNEQFF. CDR3 DNA: TGTGCCAGCAGTTTCAGAAGGGTCCCCTACAATGAGCAGTTCTTC.

The chain combines TRBV29-1 with TRBJ2-5; D may be TRBD1 (6 bases). The CDR3 is made up of 13 amino acids. Per germline, CDR1 SQVTM and CDR2 ANQGSEA. Deletions cut 3 bases from V and 0 bases from J, with 8 bases between. The CDR3 DNA follows: TGCAGCGTTGAGCGGACAGACCAAGAGACCCAGTACTTC. Translated: CSVERTDQETQYF.

This rearrangement joins TRBV2 to TRBJ1-5; D remains unclear. The V end was cut by 2 bases, the J end by 0 bases, with 11 bases between. The CDR3 totals 16 residues. Germline loops: CDR1 SNHLY, CDR2 FYNNEI. The CDR3 sequence is CASSENLGFSNQPQHF. The CDR3 nucleotides read TGTGCCAGCAGTGAAAATCTGGGTTTTAGCAATCAGCCCCAGCATTTT.

This clonotype was picked up a small number of times. The chain links TRBV4-2 to TRBJ1-1, with TRBD1 identical over 7 bases. Germline assignment: CDR1 LGHNA and CDR2 YNFKEQ. Trimming at V came to 0 bases and at J to 7 bases, leaving 5 bases not matched to a gene. This CDR3 has 14 residues. The CDR3 reads CASSQDPDRSEAFF. Written as DNA, the CDR3 is TGTGCCAGCAGCCAAGATCCGGACAGGAGTGAAGCTTTCTTT.

V is TRBV12-3 or TRBV12-4 and J is TRBJ2-1, with 12 bases matching TRBD2. After removal of 9 bases from V and 15 bases from J, the junction contained 9 bases not matched to a gene. The CDR3 loop spans 12 amino acids. The CDR3: CASELAGGRLFF. The DNA for the CDR3 is TGTGCCAGTGAGCTAGCGGGGGGGCGGCTGTTCTTC.

CDR3 region: CASSLAEGHKMNTEAFF. CDR3 in DNA: TGCGCCAGCAGCTTGGCGGAAGGGCATAAGATGAACACTGAAGCTTTCTTT. The chain recombines TRBV5-1 with TRBJ1-1, with no clear D. CDR1 is SGHRS, CDR2 YFSETQ, per germline. The CDR3 totals 17 residues. V dropped 0 bases and J dropped 0 bases, with 15 bases sitting between them. The entire variable domain, with the rest obtained from reference TRBV5-1 and TRBJ1-1, is as follows: KAGVTQTPRYLIKTRGQQVTLSCSPISGHRSVSWYQQTPGQGLQFLFEYFSETQRNKGNFPGRFSGRQFSNSRSEMNVSTLELGDSALYLCASSLAEGHKMNTEAFFGQGTRLTVV.

This clonotype was observed many times. The gene calls are TRBV12-3 or TRBV12-4 and TRBJ1-5; D perhaps matches TRBD1 (6 bases). This CDR3 region has 14 residues. V was cut by 6 bases and J by 2 bases, with 11 bases left in between. The CDR3 DNA follows: TGTGCCAGCAGCCGTGGACAGCGCAATCAGCCCCAGCATTTT. As protein: CASSRGQRNQPQHF.

This clonotype was seen more than once but under ten times. DNA for the CDR3: TGTGCCAGCAGCAAACAGGGAAGCCATCAGCCCCAGCATTTT. This gives the protein CASSKQGSHQPQHF. J is TRBJ1-5 and V is TRBV7-8; a weak D match, TRBD1 (6 bases). Germline CDR1 reads SGHVS; CDR2 reads FQNEAQ. The length of the CDR3 is 14 residues. V dropped 5 bases and J dropped 5 bases, with 13 bases sitting between them.

This clonotype has only a few counts. The rearrangement links TRBV6-5 to TRBJ2-5; 7 nucleotides agree with TRBD2. Germline V lookup: CDR1 MNHEY, CDR2 SVGAGI. This CDR3 is built from 16 residues. Trimming took 2 bases from V and 4 from J; bases not matched to a gene: 10. The CDR3 region is CASSYRWTSFGETQYF. The CDR3, as DNA: TGTGCCAGCAGTTACAGATGGACTAGTTTCGGAGAGACCCAGTACTTC.

The V and J genes are TRBV20-1 and TRBJ2-7, with 13 nucleotides matching TRBD2. The CDR3 is 16 residues long. Germline values: CDR1 DFQATT, CDR2 SNEGSKA (reference sequence). J was trimmed by 5 bases and V by 2 bases; bases with no gene match: 9. CDR3: CSARSVTSGRLHEQYF. The CDR3 nucleotides read TGCAGTGCTAGATCCGTGACTAGCGGGAGGCTCCACGAGCAGTACTTC.

The table lists this clonotype with a few counts. The CDR3 nucleotides read TGTGCCAGCAGCGTAGCCAGCGGGAGGGCCTGGGGAAATGAGCAGTTCTTC. This encodes CASSVASGRAWGNEQFF. J is TRBJ2-1 and V is TRBV9; 10 bases match TRBD2. This CDR3 spans 17 amino acids. Germline assignment: CDR1 SGDLS and CDR2 YYNGEE. With 0 bases clipped from V and 7 bases from J, the junction kept 10 bases outside the gene matches.

The chain joins TRBV5-1 to TRBJ2-7; TRBD1 matches at 9 bases. J lost 5 bases, V lost 3 bases, and 12 bases had no gene match. The CDR3 runs 16 residues. Germline lookup yields CDR1 SGHRS and CDR2 YFSETQ. The CDR3 bases are TGCGCCAGCAGCTACCATGTGGGACAGGGACGTGACGAGCAGTACTTC. Amino acid sequence: CASSYHVGQGRDEQYF.

The rearrangement uses TRBV5-1 and TRBJ1-2; the D gene is possibly TRBD1 (6 bases). Germline CDR1 SGHRS, CDR2 YFSETQ. The V end was cut by 3 bases, the J end by 6 bases, with 18 bases between. CDR3 length equals 15 residues. DNA for the CDR3: TGCGCCAGCAGCTACCGGGACACCGGGGGAAATGGCTACACCTTC. Protein sequence: CASSYRDTGGNGYTF. Complete variable domain (other parts from reference TRBV5-1 and TRBJ1-2): KAGVTQTPRYLIKTRGQQVTLSCSPISGHRSVSWYQQTPGQGLQFLFEYFSETQRNKGNFPGRFSGRQFSNSRSEMNVSTLELGDSALYLCASSYRDTGGNGYTFGSGTRLTVV.